Here is one T cell receptor (beta chain) with its context. TCRdb reprocessed the 5' RACE reads via MiXCR and lists one record per CDR3 protein. The sample lists 190,000 or so distinct CDR3 sequences, 9.5% to 15% seen once, with more than 15% in the top ten. V lost 4 bases, J lost 7 bases, and 8 bases lay in between. In germline, CDR1 is SEHNR, CDR2 FQNEAQ (reference sequence). The CDR3 extends over 12 amino acids. The record originates from a study of CD8 T cells in ankylosing spondylitis. The material sequenced was blood, either unsorted or a sorted T cell fraction (not recorded which). The receptor was derived from a male donor with ankylosing spondylitis or in good health (not recorded which). This chain joins TRBV7-9 and TRBJ2-1; no firm D call. CDR3 in DNA: TGTGCCAGCAGCTCCATCCCTAATGAGCAGTTCTTC. The encoded protein is CASSSIPNEQFF.